This T cell receptor beta chain was observed in a study of cytomegalovirus exposure and HLA in healthy donors. V was clipped by 4 bases and J by 8 bases; unmatched bases: 7. This CDR3 has 13 residues. The germline CDR1 and CDR2 sequences are SNHLY and FYNNEI. 13 Jbeta primers and 60 Vbeta primers were used for the PCR. Data came from immunoSEQ multiplex PCR; TCRdb stores just in-frame clones and leaves some out. The sample has some 200,000 clones, 83% seen once. As for this clone: Its cognate antigen is unknown.

Study-level points and caveats: The listing of approximately 160 TCR beta chains classed them as cytomegalovirus-associated.

The sequenced sample was PBMCs. The chain uses TRBV2 and TRBJ1-2, with 7 bases aligning to TRBD1. The origin of this receptor is a man between 45 and 60 years old in good health and CMV-seronegative. CDR3: CASSVTGKRGYTF. CDR3 DNA: TGTGCCAGCAGTGTGACAGGGAAGAGGGGCTACACCTTC.